The 17 T cell receptor beta chains presented below share a single source sample, sequenced in a study of T cell responses to AZD1222 COVID-19 vaccine. Sequencing used immunoSEQ multiplex PCR; TCRdb keeps in-frame clones, though not all of them. There are around 130,000 clones in the sample; approximately 85% occur only once, and roughly 1.6% lies in the top ten. The source was peripheral blood, collected on day 0 of AZD1222 vaccination. The receptors derive from an adult in good health.

The chain uses TRBV9 and TRBJ1-5, with 12 bases that match TRBD1. This CDR3 spans 15 amino acids. Germline CDR1 and CDR2: SGDLS and YYNGEE. Trimming cost V 3 bases and J 6 bases; bases outside gene matches: 4. In DNA, the CDR3 is TGTGCCAGCAGCGCCGGGACAGGGGGCCCTCAGCCCCAGCATTTT. Translation gives CASSAGTGGPQPQHF.

The count of this clone is one. The chain combines TRBV6-1 with TRBJ1-2; 10 bases align to TRBD1. J lost 6 bases, V lost 2 bases, and 6 bases had no gene match. The length of the CDR3 is 15 residues. Germline values: CDR1 MNHNS, CDR2 SASEGT. The DNA of the CDR3 is TGTGCCAGCAGTGAAACGACAGGGGGCGGCGATGGCTACACCTTC. This sequence encodes CASSETTGGGDGYTF.

This sequence joins TRBV18 and TRBJ2-5; 8 bases fit TRBD1. CDR3 length: 13 residues. The V gene end was trimmed by 5 bases and the J gene end by 4 bases; junction bases not matched to a gene: 3. CDR1 is KGHSH and CDR2 is LQKENI in the germline V gene. The DNA of the CDR3 is TGTGCCAGCTCAGCCAGGGGGCCAGAGACCCAGTACTTC. It specifies CASSARGPETQYF.

The chain recombines TRBV27 with TRBJ1-5; no definite D call. Germline lookup yields CDR1 MNHEY and CDR2 SMNVEV (reference sequence). The V and J ends lost 6 bases and 2 bases respectively, with 17 bases between them. CDR3 length equals 16 residues. The CDR3 DNA follows: TGTGCCAGCAGCCCGGGCTCGTCCGGGGGCAATCAGCCCCAGCATTTT. It yields the protein CASSPGSSGGNQPQHF.

V usage is TRBV12-3 or TRBV12-4 and J usage is TRBJ2-5, with D unresolved. The CDR3 is 12 amino acids. V lost 1 base to trimming and J lost 4 bases, with 4 bases between them. The CDR3 here is CASSLDRETQYF. In DNA, the CDR3 is TGTGCCAGCAGTTTAGACAGAGAGACCCAGTACTTC.

The chain employs TRBV6-7 and TRBJ2-7, with 8 bases that match TRBD1. TRBV6-7 counts as an open reading frame of uncertain function. The V segment lost 4 bases and the J segment 2 bases; nucleotides outside the gene matches: 10. The CDR3 is 16 residues long. The CDR3 DNA follows: TGTGCCAGCAGTTCCCCCGGACAGGGTGTACCCTACGAGCAGTACTTC. Translated, it gives CASSSPGQGVPYEQYF.

This chain connects TRBV7-8 to TRBJ1-2, with 9 positions matching TRBD1. Germline-derived CDR1 and CDR2 are SGHVS and FQNEAQ. V shed 1 base and J 0 bases; nucleotides not matched to a gene: 6. CDR3 size: 17 residues. CDR3 nucleotides: TGTGCCAGCAGCTTAGTTGGGACAGGGTTTTCTAACTATGGCTACACCTTC. It translates to CASSLVGTGFSNYGYTF.

The chain employs TRBV19 and TRBJ2-3, with 14 nucleotides matching TRBD2. This CDR3 has 17 amino acids. Per the germline V gene, CDR1 is LNHDA and CDR2 is SQIVND (reference sequence). The J segment lost 5 bases and the V segment lost 8 bases, leaving 12 bases of the junction unmatched. CDR3 residues: CASETSGRAMVGDTQYF. DNA for the CDR3: TGTGCCAGTGAGACTAGCGGGAGGGCCATGGTTGGAGATACGCAGTATTTT.

The chain has TRBV12-3 or TRBV12-4 and TRBJ1-2, with TRBD1 matching over 7 bases. This CDR3 has 13 residues. After removal of 7 bases from V and 7 bases from J, the junction contained 9 bases not matched to a gene. CDR3 region: CASKTTGEGGYTF. CDR3 DNA: TGTGCCAGCAAAACCACAGGGGAGGGTGGCTACACCTTC.

The rearrangement joins TRBV7-2 to TRBJ1-5, with unresolved D. Germline lookup yields CDR1 SGHTA and CDR2 FQGNSA. The CDR3 sequence is 14 residues long. Trimming removed 3 bases at V and 0 bases at J, with 6 bases between. As DNA, the CDR3 is TGTGCCAGCAGCTTGGATTTTAGCAATCAGCCCCAGCATTTT. Protein product: CASSLDFSNQPQHF.

CDR3: CASSKELRGLGFSGNTIYF. As DNA, the CDR3 is TGTGCCAGCAGCAAAGAGTTGCGGGGGCTGGGATTCTCTGGAAACACCATATATTTT. The rearrangement links TRBV21-1 to TRBJ1-3. TRBV21-1 is marked as a pseudogene. The CDR3 loop spans 19 amino acids.

This chain uses TRBV4-1 with TRBJ2-6, with D hard to call. CDR1 is MGHRA and CDR2 is YSYEKL in the germline V gene. The CDR3 length is 14 residues. Trimming pared 4 bases from V and 1 base from J, leaving 5 bases between. In nucleotides, the CDR3 is TGCGCCAGCAGCCGCCTTTCTGGGGCCAACGTCCTGACTTTC. Amino acid sequence: CASSRLSGANVLTF.

This clone was detected only once. V gene TRBV6-1 combines with J gene TRBJ1-5, with D uncertain. CDR3 length equals 15 residues. CDR1 MNHNS and CDR2 SASEGT come from the germline V gene. V gave up 1 base and J gave up 6 bases, with 13 bases separating them. The CDR3 coding sequence is TGTGCCAGCAGTGAAGGAGTTGTTCTAGGTCAGCCCCAGCATTTT. Translation: CASSEGVVLGQPQHF.

This chain connects TRBV2 to TRBJ1-6; D remains ambiguous. The CDR3 contains 16 residues. With 6 bases removed from V and 13 bases from J, the gap between germline ends came to 25 bases. Germline V CDR1 and CDR2: SNHLY, FYNNEI. In DNA form, the CDR3 reads TGTGCCAGCAGACTTACCGGGAGGGCGATATCTTCTCCCCTCCACTTT. Translating it yields CASRLTGRAISSPLHF.

The V and J genes are TRBV19 and TRBJ2-7; D is perhaps TRBD1 or TRBD2 (5 bases each). Trimming left V 6 bases short and J 0 bases short, with 15 bases between. CDR3 length: 15 residues. Germline values: CDR1 LNHDA, CDR2 SQIVND (reference sequence). The DNA for the CDR3 is TGTGCCAGTAGGACGGCCGGGACGGACTCCTACGAGCAGTACTTC. Translation: CASRTAGTDSYEQYF. Variable domain in full (rest from reference TRBV19 and TRBJ2-7): DGGITQSPKYLFRKEGQNVTLSCEQNLNHDAMYWYRQDPGQGLRLIYYSQIVNDFQKGDIAEGYSVSREKKESFPLTVTSAQKNPTAFYLCASRTAGTDSYEQYFGPGTRLTVT.

The V and J genes are TRBV9 and TRBJ1-6; TRBD1 matches 9 bases. Germline V gives CDR1 SGDLS, CDR2 YYNGEE. The CDR3 extends over 15 amino acids. Trimming removed 4 bases from V and 9 bases from J; junction bases left unmatched: 8. The CDR3 protein is CASSSGQGPASPLHF. The CDR3 DNA follows: TGTGCCAGCAGCTCGGGACAGGGTCCAGCTTCACCCCTCCACTTT.

The chain employs TRBV5-1 and TRBJ1-1, with a possible D match to TRBD1 (5 bases). The germline CDR1 and CDR2 sequences are SGHRS and YFSETQ. The germline V and J ends were trimmed by 4 bases and 7 bases, with 14 bases remaining between them. The CDR3 contains 13 residues. The CDR3, as DNA: TGCGCCAGCAGCATCCAGGGTGAAATTGAAGCTTTCTTT. Its protein product is CASSIQGEIEAFF.